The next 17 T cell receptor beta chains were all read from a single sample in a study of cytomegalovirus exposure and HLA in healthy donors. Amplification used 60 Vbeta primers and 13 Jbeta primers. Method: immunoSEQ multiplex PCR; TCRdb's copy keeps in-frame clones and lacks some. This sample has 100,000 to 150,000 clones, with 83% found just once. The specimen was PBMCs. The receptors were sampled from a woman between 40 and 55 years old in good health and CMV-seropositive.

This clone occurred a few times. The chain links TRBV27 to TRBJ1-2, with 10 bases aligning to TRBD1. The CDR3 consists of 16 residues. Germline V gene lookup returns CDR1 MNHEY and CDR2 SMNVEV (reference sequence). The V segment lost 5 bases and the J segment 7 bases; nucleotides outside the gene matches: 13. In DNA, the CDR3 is TGTGCCAGCAGTGGACACTCCGGGGACAGGGGTGGTGGCTACACCTTC. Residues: CASSGHSGDRGGGYTF.

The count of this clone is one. The CDR3 spells CASSVAGVVTQYF. CDR3 DNA: TGCGCCAGCAGCGTAGCGGGAGTCGTTACGCAGTATTTT. The chain joins TRBV5-1 to TRBJ2-3; 9 nucleotides line up with TRBD2. The germline gives CDR1 SGHRS, CDR2 YFSETQ. The CDR3 is made up of 13 amino acids. The ends lost 4 bases at V and 8 bases at J; junction bases unmatched: 5.

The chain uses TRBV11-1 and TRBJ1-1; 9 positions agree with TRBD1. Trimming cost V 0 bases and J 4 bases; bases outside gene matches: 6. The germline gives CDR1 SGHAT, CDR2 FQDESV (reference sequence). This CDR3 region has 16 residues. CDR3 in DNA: TGTGCCAGCAGCTTAGCCCCAGACAGGGGGTTCACTGAAGCTTTCTTT. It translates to CASSLAPDRGFTEAFF. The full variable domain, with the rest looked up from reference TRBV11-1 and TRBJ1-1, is EAEVAQSPRYKITEKSQAVAFWCDPISGHATLYWYRQILGQGPELLVQFQDESVVDDSQLPKDRFSAERLKGVDSTLKIQPAELGDSAMYLCASSLAPDRGFTEAFFGQGTRLTVV.

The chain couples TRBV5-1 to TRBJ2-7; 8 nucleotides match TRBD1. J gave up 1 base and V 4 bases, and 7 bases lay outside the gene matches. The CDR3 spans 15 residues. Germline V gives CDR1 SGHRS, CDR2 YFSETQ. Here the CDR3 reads CASSPRQGPSYEQYF. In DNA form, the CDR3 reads TGCGCCAGCAGCCCTCGACAGGGGCCTTCCTACGAGCAGTACTTC.

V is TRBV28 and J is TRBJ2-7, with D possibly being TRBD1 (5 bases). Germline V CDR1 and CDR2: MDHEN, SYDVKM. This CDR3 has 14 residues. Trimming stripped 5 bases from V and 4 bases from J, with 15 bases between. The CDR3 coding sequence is TGTGCCAGCAGTATAGACAGAGCCTATTACGAGCAGTACTTC. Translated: CASSIDRAYYEQYF.

CDR3 sequence (DNA): TGTGCCAGCAGCGTAGGGACTAGCGGAGATACGCAGTATTTT. It yields the protein CASSVGTSGDTQYF. The chain couples TRBV9 to TRBJ2-3; 10 bases agree with TRBD2. The CDR3 is made up of 14 amino acids. CDR1 SGDLS and CDR2 YYNGEE come from the germline V gene. V lost 0 bases to trimming and J lost 5 bases; unmatched junction nucleotides: 0.

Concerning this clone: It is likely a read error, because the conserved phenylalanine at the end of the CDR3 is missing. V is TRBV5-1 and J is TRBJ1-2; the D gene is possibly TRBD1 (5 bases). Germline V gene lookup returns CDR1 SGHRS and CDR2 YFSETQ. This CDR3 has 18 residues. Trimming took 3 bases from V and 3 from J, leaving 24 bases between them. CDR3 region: CASSSGVWQAPIHYGYTL. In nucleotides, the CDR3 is TGCGCCAGCAGCTCGGGGGTATGGCAGGCTCCAATCCACTATGGCTACACCCTC.

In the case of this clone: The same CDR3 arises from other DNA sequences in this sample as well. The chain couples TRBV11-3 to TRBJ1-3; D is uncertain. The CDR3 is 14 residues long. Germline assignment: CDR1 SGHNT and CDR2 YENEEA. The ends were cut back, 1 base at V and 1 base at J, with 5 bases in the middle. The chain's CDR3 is CASSLGGSGNTIYF. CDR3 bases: TGTGCCAGCAGCTTAGGCGGGTCTGGAAACACCATATATTTT.

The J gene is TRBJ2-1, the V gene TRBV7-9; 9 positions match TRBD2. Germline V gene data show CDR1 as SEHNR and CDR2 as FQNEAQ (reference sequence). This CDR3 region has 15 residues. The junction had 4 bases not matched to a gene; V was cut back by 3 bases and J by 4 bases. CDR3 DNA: TGTGCCAGCAGCTTCCTAGCGGGATCATACAATGAGCAGTTCTTC. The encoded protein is CASSFLAGSYNEQFF.

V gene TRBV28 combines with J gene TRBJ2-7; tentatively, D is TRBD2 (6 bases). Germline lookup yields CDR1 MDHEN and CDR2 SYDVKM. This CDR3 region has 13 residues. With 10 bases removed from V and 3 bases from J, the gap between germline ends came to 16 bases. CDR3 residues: CATEPGSGYEQYF. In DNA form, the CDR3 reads TGTGCCACCGAACCCGGGAGTGGCTACGAGCAGTACTTC. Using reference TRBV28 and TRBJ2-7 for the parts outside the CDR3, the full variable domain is DVKVTQSSRYLVKRTGEKVFLECVQDMDHENMFWYRQDPGLGLRLIYFSYDVKMKEKGDIPEGYSVSREKKERFSLILESASTNQTSMYLCATEPGSGYEQYFGPGTRLTVT.

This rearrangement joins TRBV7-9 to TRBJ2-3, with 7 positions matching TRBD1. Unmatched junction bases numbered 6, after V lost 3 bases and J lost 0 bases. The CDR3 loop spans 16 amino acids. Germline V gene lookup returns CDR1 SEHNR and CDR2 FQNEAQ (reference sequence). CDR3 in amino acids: CASSFEGGPSTDTQYF. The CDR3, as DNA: TGTGCCAGCAGCTTTGAAGGGGGCCCAAGCACAGATACGCAGTATTTT.

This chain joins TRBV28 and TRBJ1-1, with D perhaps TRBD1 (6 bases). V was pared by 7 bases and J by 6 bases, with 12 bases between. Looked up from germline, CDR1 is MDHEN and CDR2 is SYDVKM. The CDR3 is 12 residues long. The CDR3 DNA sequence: TGTGCCAGCATAAACAGGGTTGCTGAAGCTTTCTTT. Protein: CASINRVAEAFF.

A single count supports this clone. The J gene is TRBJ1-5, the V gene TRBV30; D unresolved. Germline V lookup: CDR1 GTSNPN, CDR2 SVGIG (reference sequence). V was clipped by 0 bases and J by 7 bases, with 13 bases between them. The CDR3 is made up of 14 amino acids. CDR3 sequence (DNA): TGTGCCTGGAGTGTTGGGTGGATGGAGCAGCCCCAGCATTTT. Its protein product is CAWSVGWMEQPQHF.

The CDR3, as DNA: TGTGCCAGCTCAAGCTTACGTAACACTGAAGCTTTCTTT. Translation gives CASSSLRNTEAFF. The chain carries TRBV18 and TRBJ1-1; D is undetermined. This CDR3 spans 13 amino acids. Germline V gene data show CDR1 as KGHSH and CDR2 as LQKENI. V was shortened by 5 bases and J by 2 bases, with 9 bases between the two germline ends.

The CDR3 region has the DNA TGTGCCAGCAGCCATGGACAGGGGATCGCCTACGAGCAGTACTTC. Its translation is CASSHGQGIAYEQYF. The rearrangement links TRBV6-5 to TRBJ2-7; 9 nucleotides line up with TRBD1. CDR3 length equals 15 residues. Unmatched junction bases numbered 8, after V lost 6 bases and J lost 2 bases. The V gene's germline CDR1 is MNHEY and CDR2 SVGAGI.

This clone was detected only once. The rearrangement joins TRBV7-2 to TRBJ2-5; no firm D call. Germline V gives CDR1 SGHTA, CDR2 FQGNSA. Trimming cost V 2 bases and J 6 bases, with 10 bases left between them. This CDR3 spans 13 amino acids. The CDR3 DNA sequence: TGTGCCAGCAGCTTACGGAGCGCTCAGACCCAGTACTTC. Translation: CASSLRSAQTQYF.

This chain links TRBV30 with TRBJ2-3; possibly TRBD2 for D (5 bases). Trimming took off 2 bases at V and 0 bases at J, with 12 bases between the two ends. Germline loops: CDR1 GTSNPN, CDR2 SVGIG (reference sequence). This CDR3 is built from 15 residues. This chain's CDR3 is CAWSPDGISTDTQYF. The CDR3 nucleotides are TGTGCCTGGAGTCCAGACGGGATAAGCACAGATACGCAGTATTTT.